The 15 T cell receptor beta chains given below trace back to one sample, sequenced in a study of shared clonotypes between healthy human individuals. Assay used: immunoSEQ multiplex PCR; TCRdb lists only in-frame clones, some missing. The sample holds some 1,100,000 clones, 75% to 80% seen once. Specimen: memory CD4+ T cells from PBMCs. Specified subset: CD45RA-negative fraction. Every receptor here comes from a man between 18 and 29 years old in good health. Some clones in this sample may be carry-over from other donors' samples.

This chain joins TRBV5-4 and TRBJ1-6; 9 bases agree with TRBD1. This CDR3 is built from 16 residues. V was clipped by 4 bases and J by 0 bases; unmatched bases: 2. The V gene's germline CDR1 is SGHNT and CDR2 YYREEE (reference sequence). The CDR3 bases are TGTGCCAGCAGCGGGACAGGGAGCTCCTATAATTCACCCCTCCACTTT. It yields the protein CASSGTGSSYNSPLHF.

The chain links TRBV18 to TRBJ2-7, with 8 bases that match TRBD1. In germline, CDR1 is KGHSH, CDR2 LQKENI. V lost 3 bases, J lost 5 bases, and 9 bases stayed unmatched. The CDR3 has 15 amino acids. CDR3 in amino acids: CASSPIRQGSNEQYF. CDR3 sequence (DNA): TGTGCCAGCTCACCGATACGACAGGGGAGTAACGAGCAGTACTTC.

The rearrangement links TRBV6-5 to TRBJ1-2, with 11 positions matching TRBD1. The junction had 2 bases not matched to a gene; V was cut back by 4 bases and J by 4 bases. Germline V gene lookup returns CDR1 MNHEY and CDR2 SVGAGI. The CDR3 length is 14 residues. CDR3 in DNA: TGTGCCAGCAGTTTTGGGACAGGGGGCTATGGCTACACCTTC. Amino acids: CASSFGTGGYGYTF.

The chain's CDR3 is CASSLGLTGKYEQYF. DNA of the CDR3: TGCGCCAGCAGCTTGGGCTTGACAGGAAAATACGAGCAGTACTTC. The V and J genes are TRBV5-1 and TRBJ2-7; D might be TRBD1 (6 bases). The CDR3 covers 15 residues. Germline CDR1 and CDR2: SGHRS and YFSETQ. V gave up 0 bases and J gave up 4 bases, with 14 bases separating them.

For this clone: Other DNA sequences in this sample translate to the same CDR3. The rearrangement joins TRBV10-3 to TRBJ2-1, with no clear D. With 1 base removed from V and 6 bases from J, the gap between germline ends came to 1 base. The CDR3 runs 11 residues. Germline loops: CDR1 ENHRY, CDR2 SYGVKD. The CDR3 DNA reads TGTGCCATCAGTGAGTTCAATGAGCAGTTCTTC. Encoded protein: CAISEFNEQFF.

This chain links TRBV28 with TRBJ1-5; D is uncertain. This CDR3 has 15 amino acids. Germline V gene lookup returns CDR1 MDHEN and CDR2 SYDVKM. V lost 7 bases and J 3 bases, leaving 16 bases between the germline ends. The CDR3 bases are TGTGCCAGCACTACCCCTGACGGAGTCAATCAGCCCCAGCATTTT. This encodes CASTTPDGVNQPQHF.

This clone was detected once. This chain uses TRBV28 with TRBJ1-3; D not resolved. The CDR3 runs to 13 residues. V lost 6 bases and J lost 0, with 6 bases in between. Germline V gene data show CDR1 as MDHEN and CDR2 as SYDVKM. The chain's CDR3 is CASRRNSGNTIYF. The DNA for the CDR3 is TGTGCCAGCAGAAGGAACTCTGGAAACACCATATATTTT.

This chain links TRBV19 with TRBJ2-1; tentative D call: TRBD1 (11 bases). This CDR3 has 20 amino acids. Germline V gene data show CDR1 as LNHDA and CDR2 as SQIVND (reference sequence). V lost 3 bases and J 1 base, leaving 25 bases between the germline ends. DNA for the CDR3: TGTGCCAGTAGTATGGGGACAGGGGGTAGCGGGAGGAGGTCCTACAATGAGCAGTTCTTC. Translation: CASSMGTGGSGRRSYNEQFF.

The V gene is TRBV5-1, the J gene TRBJ2-7; TRBD2 matches 10 bases. CDR1 is SGHRS and CDR2 is YFSETQ in the germline V gene. J lost 2 bases, V lost 4 bases, and 9 bases had no gene match. The CDR3 is 16 residues long. CDR3 sequence reads: CASSPIPSGSTYEQYF. CDR3 bases: TGCGCCAGCAGCCCAATACCTAGCGGGAGTACCTACGAGCAGTACTTC.

V gene TRBV5-1 combines with J gene TRBJ2-1; no clear D. Trimming shortened V by 0 bases and J by 10 bases, and 8 bases separated the two germline ends. CDR1 is SGHRS, CDR2 YFSETQ, per germline. The CDR3 spans 12 residues. CDR3 region: CASSLGLVEQFF. CDR3 coding DNA: TGCGCCAGCAGCTTGGGATTGGTGGAGCAGTTCTTC.

V usage is TRBV7-6 and J usage is TRBJ2-6; D gene uncertain. This CDR3 has 14 residues. Germline CDR1 SGHVS, CDR2 FNYEAQ. V was clipped by 3 bases and J by 3 bases, with 6 bases between them. The CDR3 spells CASSFPGGANVLTF. As DNA, the CDR3 is TGTGCCAGCAGCTTTCCAGGTGGGGCCAACGTCCTGACTTTC. The full variable domain, with the rest looked up from reference TRBV7-6 and TRBJ2-6, is GAGVSQSPRYKVTKRGQDVALRCDPISGHVSLYWYRQALGQGPEFLTYFNYEAQQDKSGLPNDRFSAERPEGSISTLTIQRTEQRDSAMYRCASSFPGGANVLTFGAGSRLTVL.

The chain couples TRBV5-4 to TRBJ2-6; D unresolved. The germline CDR1 and CDR2 sequences are SGHNT and YYREEE (reference sequence). There are 14 residues in the CDR3. V was shortened by 2 bases and J by 1 base, with 4 bases between the two germline ends. CDR3 residues: CASSLRSGANVLTF. As DNA, the CDR3 is TGTGCCAGCAGCTTACGGTCTGGGGCCAACGTCCTGACTTTC.

This clone was detected a few times. This chain joins TRBV5-4 and TRBJ1-6; no clear D. Per the germline V gene, CDR1 is SGHNT and CDR2 is YYREEE (reference sequence). V lost 4 bases and J lost 8, with 10 bases in between. CDR3 length equals 13 residues. The CDR3 reads CASSADQDSPLHF. For the CDR3, the DNA is TGTGCCAGCAGCGCTGATCAGGATTCACCCCTCCACTTT.

This clone was seen only once. V and J are TRBV7-7 and TRBJ2-5, with D perhaps assigned TRBD1 or TRBD2 (5 bases each). The germline V gene has CDR1 SSHAT and CDR2 FNYEAQ (reference sequence). V was clipped by 4 bases and J by 4 bases, with 10 bases between them. This CDR3 region has 13 residues. The CDR3 coding sequence is TGTGCCAGCAGCTCGGGACGGACAGAGACCCAGTACTTC. This gives the protein CASSSGRTETQYF.

The J gene is TRBJ1-1, the V gene TRBV2, with unresolved D. This CDR3 has 13 amino acids. From germline, CDR1 is SNHLY and CDR2 FYNNEI. Trimming took off 4 bases at V and 2 bases at J, with 8 bases between the two ends. The CDR3 reads CASSVGDNTEAFF. Here the CDR3 DNA reads TGTGCCAGCAGTGTCGGGGATAACACTGAAGCTTTCTTT.